Shown below are 29 T cell receptor beta chains from a single sample sequenced in a study of T cells after yellow fever vaccination. TCRdb called the 5' RACE reads again in MiXCR, with one record for every CDR3 protein. The sample consists of approximately 150,000 distinct CDR3 sequences, roughly 8.2% of them appearing once. The source material was CD4+ T cells sorted from PBMCs, sampled 5 days after the yellow fever booster vaccination. These receptors originate from a man aged 25 to 40 who received the YFV17D yellow fever vaccine.

This clonotype was detected ten times or more. This chain connects TRBV27 to TRBJ2-5, with 8 bases matching TRBD2. Germline values: CDR1 MNHEY, CDR2 SMNVEV (reference sequence). Losses at the gene ends were 3 bases for V and 1 base for J; bases not matched to a gene: 4. This CDR3 is 15 amino acids long. Here the CDR3 reads CASSFLSGSQETQYF. The CDR3 nucleotides read TGTGCCAGCAGTTTCCTCAGCGGGAGCCAAGAGACCCAGTACTTC.

This clonotype was picked up many times. The rearrangement joins TRBV20-1 to TRBJ1-5; D gene uncertain. Germline loops: CDR1 DFQATT, CDR2 SNEGSKA (reference sequence). The V gene lost 3 bases and the J gene lost 4 bases, with 10 bases spanning the gap. This CDR3 has 13 residues. CDR3 sequence: CSARGRTNQPQHF. The CDR3 bases are TGCAGTGCTAGGGGCAGAACTAATCAGCCCCAGCATTTT.

This clonotype was seen many times. The chain joins TRBV11-2 to TRBJ2-4; possibly TRBD2 for D (6 bases). Trimming removed 2 bases from V and 3 bases from J, with 20 bases in between. In germline, CDR1 is SGHAT, CDR2 FQNNGV. This CDR3 contains 18 residues. This CDR3 reads CASSLNPASARVKNIQYF. CDR3 DNA sequence: TGTGCCAGCAGCTTAAACCCGGCTAGCGCGAGGGTCAAAAACATTCAGTACTTC.

The table lists this clonotype with many counts. The V call is TRBV10-3, the J call TRBJ1-1; D possibly corresponds to TRBD1 (5 bases). V was pared by 0 bases and J by 1 base, with 9 bases between. The CDR3 is 15 amino acids. Germline CDR1 reads ENHRY; CDR2 reads SYGVKD. CDR3 sequence: CAISESRGPNTEAFF. The CDR3 region has the DNA TGTGCCATCAGTGAGTCTAGGGGACCGAACACTGAAGCTTTCTTT.

This clonotype was seen repeatedly, ten times or more. This chain connects TRBV6-5 to TRBJ2-3; maybe TRBD2 (5 bases). There are 14 residues in the CDR3. Germline V lookup: CDR1 MNHEY, CDR2 SVGAGI. Trimming took 2 bases from V and 4 from J, leaving 10 bases between them. The CDR3 region is CASSYQTDSDTQYF. The CDR3 nucleotides are TGTGCCAGCAGTTACCAGACGGACTCAGATACGCAGTATTTT.

This clonotype was found many times. The chain recombines TRBV6-1 with TRBJ2-4; tentatively, D is TRBD1 (6 bases). CDR3 length: 16 amino acids. Germline loops: CDR1 MNHNS, CDR2 SASEGT. V was pared by 1 base and J by 1 base, with 11 bases between. The CDR3 DNA follows: TGTGCCAGCAGTGAAGGTGGAACAGGGGCCAAAAACATTCAGTACTTC. Residues: CASSEGGTGAKNIQYF.

Note on this clonotype: A much larger clonotype is one base distant, so this may be a read error. A read error is likely, as this CDR3 ends without the conserved phenylalanine or tryptophan. The chain combines TRBV29-1 with TRBJ2-5, with D hard to call. With 6 bases removed from V and 5 bases from J, the gap between germline ends came to 16 bases. There are 13 residues in the CDR3. Germline V lookup: CDR1 SQVTM, CDR2 ANQGSEA. The CDR3 is CSVRQAGVETQYL. The CDR3 DNA sequence: TGCAGCGTCAGGCAAGCAGGAGTGGAGACCCAGTACCTC.

This clonotype was picked up many times. V and J are TRBV12-3 or TRBV12-4 and TRBJ2-2; D perhaps matches TRBD2 (5 bases). Trimming removed 3 bases at V and 9 bases at J, with 17 bases between. This CDR3 contains 15 residues. CDR3 protein: CASSFSEPPGWELFF. The CDR3, as DNA: TGTGCCAGCAGTTTCTCTGAGCCACCGGGATGGGAGCTGTTTTTT.

This clonotype was counted between two and nine times. This rearrangement joins TRBV19 to TRBJ1-6; 8 nucleotides match TRBD1. Per germline, CDR1 LNHDA and CDR2 SQIVND (reference sequence). The ends lost 5 bases at V and 8 bases at J; junction bases unmatched: 8. This CDR3 spans 15 amino acids. CDR3 in DNA: TGTGCCAGTAGTCAGAGGACAGGGATGGATTCACCCCTCCACTTT. Protein: CASSQRTGMDSPLHF.

This clonotype was seen ten or more times. The chain is built from TRBV5-1 and TRBJ1-4; D uncertain. Germline lookup yields CDR1 SGHRS and CDR2 YFSETQ. The V gene lost 4 bases and the J gene lost 7 bases, with 11 bases spanning the gap. The CDR3 is 13 residues long. DNA for the CDR3: TGCGCCAGCAGCCTGGGCGGTTTTGAAAAACTGTTTTTT. The encoded protein is CASSLGGFEKLFF.

The table lists this clonotype with many counts. The gene calls are TRBV3-1 and TRBJ2-1; D remains unclear. Trimming removed 0 bases from V and 8 bases from J, with 11 bases in between. The germline CDR1 and CDR2 sequences are LGHDT and YNNKEL (reference sequence). This CDR3 spans 14 amino acids. The CDR3: CASSQDVSRHEQFF. The CDR3 nucleotides read TGTGCCAGCAGCCAAGATGTAAGCCGCCATGAGCAGTTCTTC.

At least ten counts were recorded for this clonotype. The chain employs TRBV7-2 and TRBJ2-7; a possible D gene is TRBD2 (6 bases). CDR1 and CDR2 from the germline V gene are SGHTA and FQGNSA. The CDR3 spans 17 residues. Trimming stripped 2 bases from V and 6 bases from J, with 23 bases between. This CDR3 is CASSLLIAPGRLGEQYF. The CDR3 nucleotides read TGTGCCAGCAGCTTACTTATCGCCCCCGGGAGACTGGGCGAGCAGTACTTC. The complete variable domain, with remaining parts taken from reference TRBV7-2 and TRBJ2-7, reads GAGVSQSPSNKVTEKGKDVELRCDPISGHTALYWYRQSLGQGLEFLIYFQGNSAPDKSGLPSDRFSAERTGGSVSTLTIQRTQQEDSAVYLCASSLLIAPGRLGEQYFGPGTRLTVT.

The chain couples TRBV29-1 to TRBJ2-1; TRBD1 is a possible D gene (5 bases). The germline CDR1 and CDR2 sequences are SQVTM and ANQGSEA. The CDR3 runs to 11 residues. Deletions cut 4 bases from V and 5 bases from J, with 6 bases between. DNA for the CDR3: TGCAGCGTTGGACAGAACAATGAGCAGTTCTTC. Translated: CSVGQNNEQFF.

Many counts were recorded for this clonotype. The chain employs TRBV5-1 and TRBJ2-1; the match to TRBD1 covers 7 bases. This CDR3 is built from 16 residues. V lost 4 bases and J lost 4; bases outside the gene matches: 11. CDR1 SGHRS and CDR2 YFSETQ come from the germline V gene. The CDR3 loop is CASSIPRDSSYNEQFF. As DNA, the CDR3 is TGCGCCAGCAGCATCCCTCGGGACAGTTCATACAATGAGCAGTTCTTC.

This clonotype was recorded at least ten times. V is TRBV6-1 and J is TRBJ2-1, with 7 bases matching TRBD2. The V gene's germline CDR1 is MNHNS and CDR2 SASEGT. Trimming removed 8 bases from V and 8 bases from J; junction bases left unmatched: 12. The CDR3 totals 14 residues. The CDR3 sequence is CASPWRRLADEQFF. CDR3 DNA: TGTGCCAGCCCATGGCGAAGACTAGCAGATGAGCAGTTCTTC.

The rearrangement links TRBV25-1 to TRBJ1-2; weak D call: TRBD1 (5 bases). V shed 0 bases and J shed 4 bases, with 12 bases lying between them. CDR1 is MGHDK and CDR2 is SYGVNS in the germline V gene. The CDR3 length is 15 residues. Written as DNA, the CDR3 is TGTGCCAGCAGTGAATATGCAGGGAAGGGCTATGGCTACACCTTC. It encodes CASSEYAGKGYGYTF.

This clonotype was seen many times. The chain combines TRBV5-1 with TRBJ2-6, with 8 bases fitting TRBD1. J lost 4 bases, V lost 0 bases, and 3 bases had no gene match. This CDR3 is 16 amino acids long. Germline assignment: CDR1 SGHRS and CDR2 YFSETQ. The CDR3 bases are TGCGCCAGCAGCTTGGGGACAGGGATCGGGGCCAACGTCCTGACTTTC. Its translation is CASSLGTGIGANVLTF.

The table lists this clonotype with many counts. The J gene is TRBJ2-7, the V gene TRBV11-2, with D unclear. From germline, CDR1 is SGHAT and CDR2 FQNNGV. This CDR3 comprises 13 residues. V gave up 5 bases and J gave up 6 bases, with 14 bases separating them. CDR3 amino acids: CASSPTTPGEQYF. The CDR3 DNA reads TGTGCCAGCAGCCCCACTACACCCGGCGAGCAGTACTTC. The full variable domain, completed using reference TRBV11-2 and TRBJ2-7, is EAGVAQSPRYKIIEKRQSVAFWCNPISGHATLYWYQQILGQGPKLLIQFQNNGVVDDSQLPKDRFSAERLKGVDSTLKIQPAKLEDSAVYLCASSPTTPGEQYFGPGTRLTVT.

This clonotype occurred many times. The chain joins TRBV27 to TRBJ2-7, with 8 bases aligning to TRBD2. The junction had 14 bases not matched to a gene; V was cut back by 7 bases and J by 3 bases. This CDR3 has 16 amino acids. Germline V gene sequence: CDR1 MNHEY, CDR2 SMNVEV (reference sequence). CDR3 protein: CASKRRAGGSDYEQYF. CDR3 in DNA: TGTGCCAGCAAAAGGAGGGCGGGAGGCTCGGACTACGAGCAGTACTTC.

There are many counts of this clonotype. The chain carries TRBV6-5 and TRBJ2-7; 9 positions agree with TRBD1. Germline CDR1 reads MNHEY; CDR2 reads SVGAGI. Unmatched junction bases numbered 6, after V lost 2 bases and J lost 4 bases. This CDR3 has 15 amino acids. The CDR3 loop is CASSYSGQGTYEQYF. CDR3 nucleotides: TGTGCCAGCAGTTACAGTGGACAGGGGACTTACGAGCAGTACTTC.

The table lists this clonotype with many counts. V and J are TRBV6-5 and TRBJ1-2; D call uncertain. The CDR3 is 14 residues long. V was pared by 0 bases and J by 8 bases, with 13 bases between. Germline CDR1 MNHEY, CDR2 SVGAGI. CDR3 loop: CASSYSASTRGYTF. DNA for the CDR3: TGTGCCAGCAGTTACTCGGCCTCGACGCGCGGCTACACCTTC.

This clonotype has ten or more counts. This rearrangement joins TRBV6-5 to TRBJ2-2; D remains unclear. Trimming removed 5 bases from V and 2 bases from J, with 12 bases in between. This CDR3 contains 15 residues. CDR1 and CDR2 (germline): MNHEY, SVGAGI. This CDR3 reads CASSLRAYNTGELFF. CDR3 DNA: TGTGCCAGCAGTCTCCGCGCATACAACACCGGGGAGCTGTTTTTT.

This clonotype was observed many times. The chain links TRBV5-1 to TRBJ2-7, with 10 bases lining up with TRBD1. Per the germline V gene, CDR1 is SGHRS and CDR2 is YFSETQ. The CDR3 runs 14 residues. V was clipped by 4 bases and J by 5 bases; unmatched bases: 6. This CDR3 is CASSKGQGFDEQYF. The CDR3, as DNA: TGCGCCAGCAGCAAGGGACAGGGGTTCGACGAGCAGTACTTC. Full variable domain (outside the CDR3, taken from reference TRBV5-1 and TRBJ2-7): KAGVTQTPRYLIKTRGQQVTLSCSPISGHRSVSWYQQTPGQGLQFLFEYFSETQRNKGNFPGRFSGRQFSNSRSEMNVSTLELGDSALYLCASSKGQGFDEQYFGPGTRLTVT.

This clonotype has ten or more counts. The rearrangement uses TRBV7-2 and TRBJ2-1; D possibly corresponds to TRBD2 (6 bases). The CDR3 spans 13 residues. V lost 8 bases and J lost 3, with 11 bases in between. Germline CDR1 is SGHTA and CDR2 is FQGNSA. This CDR3 reads CASGASVYNEQFF. CDR3 DNA: TGTGCCAGCGGGGCTAGCGTCTACAATGAGCAGTTCTTC.

This clonotype was recorded at least ten times. The CDR3 region has the DNA TGTGCCACCGGACTGGCGAGCAGGGGCCGCACCGGGGAGCTGTTTTTT. This codes for CATGLASRGRTGELFF. The rearrangement uses TRBV27 and TRBJ2-2, with D possibly TRBD1 on 6 matching bases. Germline V gives CDR1 MNHEY, CDR2 SMNVEV (reference sequence). With 10 bases removed from V and 4 bases from J, the gap between germline ends came to 22 bases. The CDR3 sequence is 16 residues long.

This clonotype was detected many times. The chain recombines TRBV7-9 with TRBJ2-7; D remains ambiguous. The CDR3 consists of 12 residues. In germline, CDR1 is SEHNR, CDR2 FQNEAQ (reference sequence). The ends were cut back, 1 base at V and 9 bases at J, with 10 bases in the middle. The DNA for the CDR3 is TGTGCCAGCAGCTTAGGGGATAGAAGGCAGTACTTC. Protein: CASSLGDRRQYF.

The table lists this clonotype with many counts. This chain links TRBV12-3 or TRBV12-4 with TRBJ2-3, with D possibly TRBD1 on 5 matching bases. With 3 bases removed from V and 2 bases from J, the gap between germline ends came to 12 bases. CDR3 size: 15 residues. For the CDR3, the DNA is TGTGCCAGCAGTTTTGCCGCAGGGCCCACAGATACGCAGTATTTT. Translation: CASSFAAGPTDTQYF.

This clonotype has a count of ten or more. This chain links TRBV20-1 with TRBJ2-1; D perhaps matches TRBD2 (6 bases). The CDR3 length is 15 residues. The V gene's germline CDR1 is DFQATT and CDR2 SNEGSKA (reference sequence). Trimming took off 1 base at V and 3 bases at J, with 13 bases between the two ends. CDR3 nucleotides: TGCAGTGCTAGAGGGGGTGCGGGATTCTACAATGAGCAGTTCTTC. It codes for CSARGGAGFYNEQFF.

This clonotype was observed at least ten times. The J gene is TRBJ2-3, the V gene TRBV5-6; tentative D call: TRBD1 (5 bases). Germline loops: CDR1 SGHDT, CDR2 YYEEEE. The CDR3 loop spans 16 amino acids. The V and J ends lost 4 bases and 6 bases respectively, with 21 bases between them. CDR3 in amino acids: CASSRTIGAAGDTQYF. CDR3 in DNA: TGTGCCAGCAGCCGAACGATAGGGGCTGCTGGTGATACGCAGTATTTT.